Listed here are 2 T cell receptor beta chains from one sample, sequenced in a study of blood T cell repertoires in COVID-19. Generated by immunoSEQ multiplex PCR, the TCRdb table keeps only in-frame clones and is missing some. The repertoire holds 380,000 or so clones, with around 90% as singletons. Sequencing used peripheral blood. The source of these receptors is a man in his forties or fifties with acute or convalescent COVID-19.

V gene TRBV15 combines with J gene TRBJ2-3, with D possibly matching TRBD1 (5 bases). V lost 0 bases and J lost 4, with 8 bases in between. CDR3 length: 14 amino acids. The germline gives CDR1 LNHNV, CDR2 YYDKDF (reference sequence). The CDR3 region is CATSREWGPDTQYF. In DNA, the CDR3 is TGTGCCACCAGCAGAGAGTGGGGCCCAGATACGCAGTATTTT.

This clone was seen just once. This sequence joins TRBV3-1 (or the pseudogene TRBV3-2) and TRBJ1-2; the match to TRBD1 covers 10 bases. With 8 bases clipped from V and 1 base from J, the junction kept 7 bases outside the gene matches. This CDR3 has 15 residues. Germline V gene data show CDR1 as LGHDT and CDR2 as YNNKEL (reference sequence). The chain's CDR3 is CASYSRDRGNYGYTF. CDR3 coding DNA: TGTGCCAGCTACTCCCGGGACAGGGGTAACTATGGCTACACCTTC.